This T cell receptor (beta chain) was identified in a study of blood T cell repertoires in COVID-19. This clone was picked up one time. TCRdb's table, derived via immunoSEQ multiplex PCR, lists solely in-frame clones and lacks some. Among 360,000 or so clones, over 75% were seen once, and the ten largest hold approximately 3%. This CDR3 has 13 residues. With 4 bases clipped from V and 2 bases from J, the junction kept 2 bases outside the gene matches. Germline values: CDR1 SGHRS, CDR2 YFSETQ. This receptor was taken from a young woman who had recovered from COVID-19. The V and J genes are TRBV5-1 and TRBJ1-2, with 7 nucleotides matching TRBD1. The sample comprised PBMCs or T cells enriched from blood (not recorded which). The CDR3 region has the DNA TGCGCCAGCAGCCCACAGGGGAACTATGGCTACACCTTC. Its translation is CASSPQGNYGYTF.